The 10 T cell receptor beta chains reported below all come from one sample, sequenced in a study of T cell responses to AZD1222 COVID-19 vaccine. The data were produced by immunoSEQ multiplex PCR, yet TCRdb's version contains in-frame clones alone and is incomplete. The table shows over 100,000 clones, with roughly 88% occurring only once. This material consisted of peripheral blood, taken on day 0 of AZD1222 vaccination. The receptors originated from an adult in good health.

This clone occurred once. The CDR3 coding sequence is TGTGCCAGCAGTGAACAGGGGGCTATTCAGCCCCAGCATTTT. This gives the protein CASSEQGAIQPQHF. The gene calls are TRBV6-1 and TRBJ1-5; the match to TRBD1 covers 8 bases. Unmatched junction bases numbered 3, after V lost 2 bases and J lost 6 bases. The V gene's germline CDR1 is MNHNS and CDR2 SASEGT. The CDR3 has 14 residues.

V is TRBV19 and J is TRBJ1-1, with D perhaps TRBD1 (6 bases). CDR1 is LNHDA and CDR2 is SQIVND in the germline V gene (reference sequence). This CDR3 comprises 14 residues. The V end was cut by 4 bases, the J end by 0 bases, with 9 bases between. CDR3 sequence reads: CASSTGQMNTEAFF. CDR3 in DNA: TGTGCCAGTAGTACCGGACAGATGAACACTGAAGCTTTCTTT.

This clone was seen a few times. The rearrangement links TRBV2 to TRBJ1-6; TRBD1 might be the D (5 bases). This CDR3 is 13 amino acids long. Germline values: CDR1 SNHLY, CDR2 FYNNEI. With 5 bases removed from V and 5 bases from J, the gap between germline ends came to 7 bases. The CDR3: CASSPGNNSPLHF. CDR3 coding DNA: TGTGCCAGCAGTCCAGGGAATAATTCACCCCTCCACTTT.

This clone was counted between two and nine times. The genes are TRBV7-8 and TRBJ2-5, with 10 bases aligning to TRBD2. CDR1 and CDR2 (germline): SGHVS, FQNEAQ. Trimming cost V 1 base and J 3 bases; bases outside gene matches: 8. The CDR3 covers 17 residues. DNA of the CDR3: TGTGCCAGCAGCTTAGGTCTTAGCGGGGGGCTAGAAGAGACCCAGTACTTC. It is translated as CASSLGLSGGLEETQYF. Drawing the rest from reference TRBV7-8 and TRBJ2-5, the complete variable domain is GAGVSQSPRYKVAKRGQDVALRCDPISGHVSLFWYQQALGQGPEFLTYFQNEAQLDKSGLPSDRFFAERPEGSVSTLKIQRTQQEDSAVYLCASSLGLSGGLEETQYFGPGTRLLVL.

The rearrangement joins TRBV2 to TRBJ1-4, with D unclear. V lost 0 bases and J lost 6, with 8 bases in between. The CDR3 totals 14 residues. Germline CDR1 is SNHLY and CDR2 is FYNNEI. The CDR3 DNA reads as TGTGCCAGCAGTGAAGCAAGAGTGTATGAAAAACTGTTTTTT. It yields the protein CASSEARVYEKLFF.

This chain uses TRBV14 with TRBJ1-2; no definite D call. The V gene lost 1 base and the J gene lost 4 bases, with 10 bases spanning the gap. The CDR3 totals 14 residues. Germline loops: CDR1 SGHDN, CDR2 FVKESK. The CDR3 DNA sequence: TGTGCCAGCAGCCAAGGTCCAGTTCTCTATGGCTACACCTTC. It codes for CASSQGPVLYGYTF.

V is TRBV9 and J is TRBJ1-1, with D hard to call. This CDR3 has 15 amino acids. V lost 1 base, J lost 2 bases, and 12 bases lay in between. Germline V gene sequence: CDR1 SGDLS, CDR2 YYNGEE. CDR3 nucleotide sequence: TGTGCCAGCAGCGTAACCGGCATTTCTAACACTGAAGCTTTCTTT. It is translated as CASSVTGISNTEAFF.

This sequence joins TRBV9 and TRBJ2-1; tentative D call: TRBD2 (6 bases). V shed 3 bases and J shed 7 bases, with 8 bases lying between them. From germline, CDR1 is SGDLS and CDR2 YYNGEE. CDR3 length: 12 residues. The CDR3 region is CASSAGGNEQFF. CDR3 coding DNA: TGTGCCAGCAGCGCCGGAGGGAATGAGCAGTTCTTC.

This rearrangement joins TRBV5-1 to TRBJ1-2; the match to TRBD1 covers 7 bases. Germline V CDR1 and CDR2: SGHRS, YFSETQ. This CDR3 spans 14 amino acids. The ends lost 5 bases at V and 3 bases at J; junction bases unmatched: 7. The CDR3 nucleotides read TGCGCCAGCAGAGACGGACAGGTCGACTATGGCTACACCTTC. This gives the protein CASRDGQVDYGYTF.

The V gene is TRBV5-1, the J gene TRBJ2-3, with TRBD2 matching 12 bases. This CDR3 is 17 amino acids long. Unmatched junction bases numbered 7, after V lost 4 bases and J lost 1 base. The germline V gene has CDR1 SGHRS and CDR2 YFSETQ. The CDR3 coding sequence is TGCGCCAGCAGCAAAGGACTAGCGGGACAACGCACAGATACGCAGTATTTT. Residues: CASSKGLAGQRTDTQYF. The entire variable domain, with the rest obtained from reference TRBV5-1 and TRBJ2-3, is as follows: KAGVTQTPRYLIKTRGQQVTLSCSPISGHRSVSWYQQTPGQGLQFLFEYFSETQRNKGNFPGRFSGRQFSNSRSEMNVSTLELGDSALYLCASSKGLAGQRTDTQYFGPGTRLTVL.